This TCR beta chain comes out of a study of lymphopenia after photon versus proton radiotherapy. Germline V gives CDR1 SEHNR, CDR2 FQNEAQ (reference sequence). The CDR3 runs to 13 residues. The V gene lost 5 bases and the J gene lost 14 bases, with 20 bases spanning the gap. In regard to this clone: The antigen remains unidentified.

Study-level results: Photon-treated patients lost naive T cells and TCR diversity; proton-treated stayed stable. Larger post-nadir TCR diversity loss correlated inversely with survival in deceased patients.

The data were produced by immunoSEQ multiplex PCR, yet TCRdb's version contains in-frame clones alone and is incomplete. The sample yields about 17,000 clones, 80% to 95% seen once. This material consisted of peripheral blood, taken from a patient treated with photon-based radiotherapy. This chain joins TRBV7-9 and TRBJ2-3; maybe TRBD1 (5 bases). The origin of this receptor is a woman aged 40 to 50 with cholangiocarcinoma. CDR3 residues: CASSLTATQLGYF. In DNA form, the CDR3 reads TGTGCCAGCAGCCTGACAGCGACCCAGTTGGGGTATTTT.